These T cell receptor beta chains were read from a single sample in a study of blood T cells in healthy people across ages. In TCRdb, the 5' RACE reads were re-called with MiXCR into one record per CDR3 protein. Of about 1.4 million distinct CDR3 sequences in the sample, 59% are singletons; the top ten hold approximately 7%. The sequencing input was blood. These receptors all come from a man aged 18 to 35 in good health. Each CDR3 is given with its conserved first and last residue. Each record gives: clone size, V gene, D gene, J gene, CDR3 protein, CDR3 DNA. D genes are given only for firm matches. Size values are once, few and many counts, or a class for expanded clones, and some rows have none.

>-|TRBV12-3/TRBV12-4|-|TRBJ2-5
CASSTRKTMYQETQYF
TGTGCCAGCAGTACAAGAAAAACTATGTACCAAGAGACCCAGTACTTC
>few|TRBV29-1|-|TRBJ2-2
CSVELSNTGELFF
TGCAGCGTAGAACTATCGAACACCGGGGAGCTGTTTTTT
>once|TRBV11-3|-|TRBJ2-1
CASSSQSGEQFF
TGTGCCAGCAGCTCTCAAAGTGGTGAGCAGTTCTTC
>-|TRBV20-1|-|TRBJ1-4
CSARPQANEKLFF
TGCAGTGCTAGGCCGCAGGCTAATGAAAAACTGTTTTTT
>-|TRBV4-3|-|TRBJ2-7
CASSQDKRGRNEQYF
TGCGCCAGCAGCCAAGACAAAAGGGGGAGGAACGAGCAGTACTTC
>-|TRBV4-1|-|TRBJ2-5
CASSQGALTQETQYF
TGCGCCAGCAGCCAAGGTGCGCTAACCCAAGAGACCCAGTACTTC
>-|TRBV7-9|-|TRBJ1-2
CASSLPRGGYGYTF
TGTGCCAGCAGCTTACCGCGGGGGGGATATGGCTACACCTTC
>few|TRBV27|TRBD1|TRBJ1-2
CASSLPGQGFPGYTF
TGTGCCAGCAGTTTACCGGGACAGGGATTTCCTGGCTACACCTTC
>few|TRBV7-6|-|TRBJ2-4
CASSLGGPVGSIQYF
TGTGCCAGCAGCTTAGGAGGGCCCGTTGGCAGTATTCAGTACTTC
>-|TRBV9|-|TRBJ2-3
CASSVAWSTDTQYF
TGTGCCAGCAGCGTGGCCTGGAGCACAGATACGCAGTATTTT
>-|TRBV3-1|-|TRBJ2-7
CASSRAGTGYEQYF
TGTGCCAGCAGCCGAGCCGGGACCGGCTACGAGCAGTACTTC
>few|TRBV29-1|TRBD1|TRBJ1-2
CSVLNRGQESNYGYTF
TGCAGCGTTCTGAACCGTGGACAGGAGTCTAACTATGGCTACACCTTC
>-|TRBV5-5|-|TRBJ2-7
CASSLSTGWGLEQYF
TGTGCCAGCAGCTTATCAACCGGGTGGGGTCTCGAGCAGTACTTC
>-|TRBV7-9|TRBD1|TRBJ1-5
CASSLGQGRNQPQHF
TGTGCCAGCAGCTTAGGACAGGGGAGGAATCAGCCCCAGCATTTT
>-|TRBV5-1|TRBD2|TRBJ2-1
CASGTAGGRNEQFF
TGCGCCAGCGGGACGGCGGGAGGGCGAAATGAGCAGTTCTTC
>few|TRBV6-6|-|TRBJ2-7
CASSNTAYEQYF
TGTGCCAGCAGTAACACTGCCTACGAGCAGTACTTC
>-|TRBV6-2/TRBV6-3|TRBD2|TRBJ2-7
CASSRDYYSYEQYF
TGTGCCAGCAGCCGGGACTACTACTCCTACGAGCAGTACTTC
>-|TRBV3-1|TRBD2|TRBJ2-5
CASSPLGLAGAETQYF
TGTGCCAGCAGCCCACTAGGACTAGCGGGGGCAGAGACCCAGTACTTC
>-|TRBV10-3|-|TRBJ2-7
CAIGENYGQGFKQYF
TGTGCCATCGGTGAGAATTACGGCCAGGGATTCAAGCAGTACTTC
>-|TRBV20-1|-|TRBJ1-1
CSAYTNTEAFF
TGCAGTGCTTACACGAACACTGAAGCTTTCTTT
>-|TRBV10-3|-|TRBJ2-7
CAISDPISIRTEEYEQYF
TGTGCCATCAGTGATCCTATTTCTATCCGGACAGAAGAGTACGAGCAGTACTTC
>many|TRBV12-3/TRBV12-4|TRBD2|TRBJ2-5
CASSLGGGPQETQYF
TGTGCCAGCAGTTTAGGGGGAGGGCCCCAAGAGACCCAGTACTTC
>-|TRBV4-1|-|TRBJ2-7
CASSQGQLVSSYEQYF
TGCGCCAGCAGCCAAGGCCAGCTCGTCAGCTCCTACGAGCAGTACTTC
>-|TRBV7-2|-|TRBJ2-1
CASSFREPYNEQFF
TGTGCCAGCAGCTTCCGGGAACCATACAATGAGCAGTTCTTC
>-|TRBV20-1|-|TRBJ2-5
CSARRWGLETQYF
TGCAGTGCTAGAAGATGGGGGCTGGAGACCCAGTACTTC
>-|TRBV20-1|TRBD2|TRBJ2-5
CSARSGLAVQETQYF
TGCAGTGCTAGGTCCGGACTAGCGGTACAAGAGACCCAGTACTTC
>few|TRBV4-1|-|TRBJ2-7
CASSQAVSDIYEQYF
TGCGCCAGCAGCCAAGCAGTGAGCGATATCTACGAGCAGTACTTC
>-|TRBV20-1|-|TRBJ2-7
CSAKTLRNYEQYF
TGCAGTGCCAAAACGCTCCGAAACTACGAGCAGTACTTC
>-|TRBV7-8|TRBD1|TRBJ2-7
CASSPIDRGYEQYF
TGTGCCAGCAGCCCGATCGACAGGGGCTACGAGCAGTACTTC
>-|TRBV6-5|TRBD2|TRBJ2-5
CASSIAGIQETQYF
TGTGCCAGCAGCATAGCGGGAATACAAGAGACCCAGTACTTC
>few|TRBV6-1|-|TRBJ2-1
CASSDGEPSYNEQFF
TGTGCCAGCAGTGACGGGGAACCCTCCTACAATGAGCAGTTCTTC
>-|TRBV27|-|TRBJ1-1
CASSSRTANTEAFF
TGTGCCAGCAGTTCCCGGACAGCGAACACTGAAGCTTTCTTT
>-|TRBV20-1|TRBD2|TRBJ2-7
CSATRPSAGASYEQYF
TGCAGTGCTACCCGTCCGTCAGCGGGGGCCTCCTACGAGCAGTACTTC
>-|TRBV25-1|TRBD1|TRBJ1-6
CASRGGQENSPLHF
TGTGCCAGCAGGGGGGGACAGGAAAATTCACCCCTCCACTTT
>once|TRBV20-1|-|TRBJ1-4
CSARSGSSTNEKLFF
TGCAGTGCTCGATCCGGGTCTTCAACTAATGAAAAACTGTTTTTT
>many|TRBV20-1|TRBD2|TRBJ2-1
CSVDPSGRGEQFF
TGCAGTGTGGATCCTAGCGGGAGGGGTGAGCAGTTCTTC
>few|TRBV7-2|-|TRBJ2-1
CASSHTNPEQFF
TGTGCCAGCAGCCATACTAACCCAGAGCAGTTCTTC
>-|TRBV20-1|-|TRBJ2-7
CSASGTYYEQYF
TGCAGTGCTAGCGGGACTTACTACGAGCAGTACTTC
>-|TRBV7-2|-|TRBJ2-7
CASSLAADQYF
TGTGCCAGCAGCTTAGCTGCGGACCAGTACTTC
>-|TRBV6-2/TRBV6-3|-|TRBJ1-1
CASRVAGLNTEAFF
TGTGCCAGCAGGGTGGCTGGCCTGAACACTGAAGCTTTCTTT
>-|TRBV4-2|-|TRBJ2-1
CASSSPGVSRVYNEQFF
TGTGCCAGCAGCTCACCGGGTGTTAGCAGAGTTTACAATGAGCAGTTCTTC
>-|TRBV28|-|TRBJ1-1
CASRDSHRNTEAFF
TGTGCCAGCAGGGACAGTCACAGGAACACTGAAGCTTTCTTT
>-|TRBV10-3|-|TRBJ2-5
CAISEGVDNEQYF
TGTGCCATCAGTGAGGGGGTAGACAATGAGCAGTACTTC
>many|TRBV6-4|-|TRBJ2-1
CASSDNAGNSYNEQFF
TGTGCCAGCAGTGACAATGCGGGGAACTCCTACAATGAGCAGTTCTTC
>-|TRBV15|-|TRBJ1-5
CATSELGGGSQPQHF
TGTGCCACCAGCGAGTTGGGGGGAGGAAGCCAGCCCCAGCATTTT
>-|TRBV4-1|-|TRBJ2-3
CASSQEGLPDTQYF
TGTGCCAGCAGCCAAGAGGGACTTCCAGATACGCAGTATTTT
>few|TRBV4-1|TRBD1|TRBJ1-1
CASSGAAGGPNTEAFF
TGCGCCAGCAGCGGCGCCGCAGGGGGCCCGAACACTGAAGCTTTCTTT
>few|TRBV6-2/TRBV6-3|-|TRBJ2-3
CASSRTVSTDTQYF
TGTGCCAGCAGTCGGACAGTTAGCACAGATACGCAGTATTTT
>-|TRBV5-6|TRBD1|TRBJ1-2
CASRRQGASRGYGYTF
TGTGCCAGCAGAAGACAGGGGGCATCCCGTGGCTATGGCTACACCTTC